The sequence of this T cell receptor (beta chain) was determined in a study of monozygotic twins with inflammatory bowel disease. Whole-study results and caveats: Twins with IBD had fewer clonotypes in common with others than healthy twins, particularly during disease activity. Repertoire similarity did not separate concordant from discordant twins, possibly from limited power.

The CDR3 is 13 residues long. Germline assignment: CDR1 GTSNPN and CDR2 SVGIG (reference sequence). A note on this clonotype: The antigen is undetermined.

Per TCR library, roughly 3,500 ng of total RNA was used. TCRdb reworked the 5' RACE reads into one entry per CDR3 protein, no DNA. The sample includes approximately 400,000 distinct CDR3 sequences. The source of this sequence is a human donor with ulcerative colitis or Crohn's disease, or a healthy co-twin of an affected twin (not recorded which). The V call is TRBV30, the J call TRBJ1-4. The sequencing sample was made of blood. The CDR3 reads CAWRVHSGEKLFF.